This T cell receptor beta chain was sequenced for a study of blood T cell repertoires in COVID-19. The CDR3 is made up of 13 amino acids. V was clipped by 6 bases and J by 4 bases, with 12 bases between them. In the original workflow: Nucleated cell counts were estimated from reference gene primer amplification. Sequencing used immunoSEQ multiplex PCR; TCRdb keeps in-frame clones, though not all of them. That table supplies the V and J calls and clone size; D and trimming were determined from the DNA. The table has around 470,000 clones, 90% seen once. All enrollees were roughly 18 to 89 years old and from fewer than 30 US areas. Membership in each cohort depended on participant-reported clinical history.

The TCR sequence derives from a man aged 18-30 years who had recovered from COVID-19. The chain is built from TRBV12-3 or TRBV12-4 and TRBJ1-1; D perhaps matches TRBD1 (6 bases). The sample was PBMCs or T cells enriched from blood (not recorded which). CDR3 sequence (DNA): TGTGCCAGCAGGCCGGACAGCTCCACTGAAGCTTTCTTT. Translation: CASRPDSSTEAFF.